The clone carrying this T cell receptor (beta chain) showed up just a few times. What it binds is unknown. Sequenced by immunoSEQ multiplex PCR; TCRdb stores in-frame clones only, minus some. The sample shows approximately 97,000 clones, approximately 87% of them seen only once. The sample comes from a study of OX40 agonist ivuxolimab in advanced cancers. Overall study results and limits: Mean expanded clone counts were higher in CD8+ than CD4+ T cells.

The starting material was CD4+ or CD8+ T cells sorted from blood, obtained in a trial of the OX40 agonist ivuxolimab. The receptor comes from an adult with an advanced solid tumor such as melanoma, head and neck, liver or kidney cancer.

The chain's CDR3 is CSAHSRTGWDTEAFF. The CDR3 DNA reads as TGCAGCGCCCACAGCCGGACAGGTTGGGACACTGAAGCTTTCTTT. This chain connects TRBV29-1 to TRBJ1-1, with 7 bases aligning to TRBD1. V trimming: 7 bases; J trimming: 3 bases; junction bases outside the gene matches: 14. The CDR3 sequence is 15 residues long. Germline CDR1 SQVTM, CDR2 ANQGSEA.